Here is one TCR beta chain with its context. Its cognate antigen is unknown. This sample was taken from a study of human T cells and chemical hapten exposure. Overall study: Application of 0.01% DPC to the upper back was done by patch test, with a reading at 6 days. Study-level results: Expanded TCRs grouped into significantly more large CDR3 similarity clusters than controls produced.

This CDR3 has 18 residues. CDR1 MGHRA and CDR2 YSYEKL come from the germline V gene. J gave up 2 bases and V 0 bases, and 10 bases lay outside the gene matches. Time point described: pre-sensitization, week 0. Described treatment: therapeutic diphenylcyclopropenone sensitization with weekly scalp DPC. One entry per CDR3 protein, called by TCRdb with MiXCR from the RACE reads. The table has fewer than 200,000 distinct CDR3 sequences, just under 30% seen once. Sequencing used whole blood, obtained in connection with sensitization to the hapten diphenylcyclopropenone (DPC). The chain employs TRBV4-1 and TRBJ2-7; 10 nucleotides agree with TRBD2. The receptor was isolated from a woman aged 25 to 39 with alopecia areata. Some clones in this sample may be carry-over from other donors' samples. As DNA, the CDR3 is TGCGCCAGCAGCCAAGATTCTAGCGGGAGATGGGGGGCCTACGAGCAGTACTTC. Translation: CASSQDSSGRWGAYEQYF.